This TCR beta chain was obtained from a study of PD-L1 blockade in urothelial cancer. Study as a whole: About nine tenths of the roughly 30 patients comprised males who had bladder-origin urothelial cancer. Individuals in the cohort had been given 0 to 3 earlier chemotherapy regimens. Blood samples had a median of around 140,000 T cells, 83,000 or so unique TCRs, and clonality about 0.074.

Profiling relied on immunoSEQ multiplex PCR, and the TCRdb table lists in-frame clones only, not all of them. This sample has more than 35,000 clones, with approximately 82% found just once. Trimming stripped 1 base from V and 0 bases from J, with 7 bases between. The length of the CDR3 is 15 residues. Germline assignment: CDR1 LGHNA and CDR2 YSLEER. Per patient, between 1 and 8 samples were collected at pretreatment and on-treatment time points. The J gene is TRBJ1-5, the V gene TRBV4-3, with TRBD1 as a possible D gene (6 bases). The TCR sequence derives from a man between 65 and 79 years old with urothelial cancer. Here the sequenced sample was PBMCs, taken around atezolizumab (anti-PD-L1) treatment. CDR3 in DNA: TGCGCCAGCAGCCAAGCCAGGGGTAGCAATCAGCCCCAGCATTTT. Translating it yields CASSQARGSNQPQHF.